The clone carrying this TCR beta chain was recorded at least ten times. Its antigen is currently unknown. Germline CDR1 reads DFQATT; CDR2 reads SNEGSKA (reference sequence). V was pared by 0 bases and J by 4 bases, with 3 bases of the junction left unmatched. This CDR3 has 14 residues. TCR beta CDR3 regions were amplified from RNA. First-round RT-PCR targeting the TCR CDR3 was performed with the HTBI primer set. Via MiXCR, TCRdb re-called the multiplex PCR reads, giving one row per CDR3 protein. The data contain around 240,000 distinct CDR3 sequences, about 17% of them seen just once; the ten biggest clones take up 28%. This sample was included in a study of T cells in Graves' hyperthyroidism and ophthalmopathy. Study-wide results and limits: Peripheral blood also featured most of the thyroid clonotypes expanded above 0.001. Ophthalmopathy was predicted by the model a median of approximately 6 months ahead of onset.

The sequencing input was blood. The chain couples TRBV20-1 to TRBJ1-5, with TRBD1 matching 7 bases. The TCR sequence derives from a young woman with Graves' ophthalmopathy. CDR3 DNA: TGCAGTGCTAGAGACCCACAGGGGAATCAGCCCCAGCATTTT. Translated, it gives CSARDPQGNQPQHF.